This note documents a single TCR beta chain sequence. The protocol was immunoSEQ multiplex PCR, while the TCRdb copy is restricted to in-frame clones and leaves out a portion. The top ten clones hold 0.75% to 1% of a sample with about 200,000 clones, about 94% of them seen once. The record originates from a study of blood T cell repertoires in COVID-19. Germline values: CDR1 SGHDT, CDR2 YYEEEE. This CDR3 has 15 residues. The J segment lost 7 bases and the V segment lost 4 bases, leaving 7 bases of the junction unmatched. The J gene is TRBJ2-1, the V gene TRBV5-6; 11 positions match TRBD2. This clonotype originated in a man in his 60s with COVID-19, enrolled during active disease. The specimen was peripheral blood. As DNA, the CDR3 is TGTGCCAGCAGCCTGCTGACTAGCGGGAAGAATGAGCAGTTCTTC. It yields the protein CASSLLTSGKNEQFF. The full variable domain, completed using reference TRBV5-6 and TRBJ2-1, is DAGVTQSPTHLIKTRGQQVTLRCSPKSGHDTVSWYQQALGQGPQFIFQYYEEEERQRGNFPDRFSGHQFPNYSSELNVNALLLGDSALYLCASSLLTSGKNEQFFGPGTRLTVL.